A selection of T cell receptor beta chains follows, all from one sample in a study of cytomegalovirus exposure and HLA in healthy donors. Generated by immunoSEQ multiplex PCR, the TCRdb table keeps only in-frame clones and is missing some. This sample has approximately 79,000 clones; about 78% occur once, and the top ten carry approximately 1.5%. The sequenced sample consisted of PBMCs. The receptors come from a middle-aged man in good health and CMV-seronegative. Both conserved end residues are part of each CDR3. Fields, in order: clone size, D gene, V gene, J gene, CDR3 protein, CDR3 DNA. A D gene is named only where the DNA matches it firmly. Where a row states a size, it is once, few, many or the class of an expanded clone; other rows omit it.

abundance: -; d_gene: -; v_gene: TRBV6-6; j_gene: TRBJ1-2; CDR3aa: CASIENRANYGYTF; CDR3nt: TGTGCCAGCATTGAAAACAGGGCAAACTATGGCTACACCTTC
abundance: -; d_gene: TRBD1; v_gene: TRBV11-2; j_gene: TRBJ2-7; CDR3aa: CASGVGQAYEQYF; CDR3nt: TGTGCCAGCGGTGTGGGACAGGCCTACGAGCAGTACTTC
abundance: -; d_gene: TRBD1; v_gene: TRBV28; j_gene: TRBJ1-4; CDR3aa: CASISTGGINEKLFF; CDR3nt: TGTGCCAGCATTTCTACAGGGGGCATTAATGAAAAACTGTTTTTT
abundance: -; d_gene: TRBD2; v_gene: TRBV14; j_gene: TRBJ2-1; CDR3aa: CASSQDSGVYNEQFF; CDR3nt: TGTGCCAGCAGCCAAGATAGCGGGGTCTACAATGAGCAGTTCTTC
abundance: -; d_gene: TRBD2; v_gene: TRBV5-6; j_gene: TRBJ2-7; CDR3aa: CASSLWASGSYEQYF; CDR3nt: TGTGCCAGCAGCTTGTGGGCTAGCGGTTCCTACGAGCAGTACTTC
abundance: -; d_gene: TRBD1; v_gene: TRBV7-9; j_gene: TRBJ1-5; CDR3aa: CASSTGTGVPQPQHF; CDR3nt: TGTGCCAGCAGCACGGGGACAGGGGTTCCTCAGCCCCAGCATTTT
abundance: few; d_gene: -; v_gene: TRBV5-1; j_gene: TRBJ2-3; CDR3aa: CASSLGSTAYTDTQYF; CDR3nt: TGCGCCAGCAGCTTGGGTAGCACTGCTTACACAGATACGCAGTATTTT
abundance: few; d_gene: -; v_gene: TRBV30; j_gene: TRBJ2-2; CDR3aa: CAWSADTGHTGELFF; CDR3nt: TGTGCCTGGAGTGCCGATACAGGGCACACCGGGGAGCTGTTTTTT
abundance: -; d_gene: -; v_gene: TRBV4-1; j_gene: TRBJ2-3; CDR3aa: CASSQTRSGTDTQYF; CDR3nt: TGCGCCAGCAGCCAGACTAGGTCAGGCACAGATACGCAGTATTTT
abundance: -; d_gene: TRBD2; v_gene: TRBV10-3; j_gene: TRBJ2-2; CDR3aa: CAISGVAGNTGELFF; CDR3nt: TGTGCCATCAGTGGAGTAGCGGGTAACACCGGGGAGCTGTTTTTT